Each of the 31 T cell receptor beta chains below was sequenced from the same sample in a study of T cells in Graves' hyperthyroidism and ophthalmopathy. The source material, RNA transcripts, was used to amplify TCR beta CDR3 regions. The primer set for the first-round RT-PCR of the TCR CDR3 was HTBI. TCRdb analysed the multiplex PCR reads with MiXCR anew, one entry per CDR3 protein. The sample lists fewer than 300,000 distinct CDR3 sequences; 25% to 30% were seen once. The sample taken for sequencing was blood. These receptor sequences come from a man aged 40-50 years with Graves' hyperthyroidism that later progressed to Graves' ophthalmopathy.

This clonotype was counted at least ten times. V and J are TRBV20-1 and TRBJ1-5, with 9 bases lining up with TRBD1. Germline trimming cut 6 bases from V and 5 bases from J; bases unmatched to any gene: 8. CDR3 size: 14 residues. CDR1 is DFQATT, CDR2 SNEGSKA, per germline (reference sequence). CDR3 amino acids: CSALAWTGDQPQHF. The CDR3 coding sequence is TGCAGTGCATTAGCGTGGACAGGGGATCAGCCCCAGCATTTT.

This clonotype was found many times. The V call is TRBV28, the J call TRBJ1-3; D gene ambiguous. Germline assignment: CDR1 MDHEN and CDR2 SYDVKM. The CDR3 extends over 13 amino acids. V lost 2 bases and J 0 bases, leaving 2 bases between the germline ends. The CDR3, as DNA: TGTGCCAGCAGTTTACCCTCTGGAAACACCATATATTTT. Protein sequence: CASSLPSGNTIYF.

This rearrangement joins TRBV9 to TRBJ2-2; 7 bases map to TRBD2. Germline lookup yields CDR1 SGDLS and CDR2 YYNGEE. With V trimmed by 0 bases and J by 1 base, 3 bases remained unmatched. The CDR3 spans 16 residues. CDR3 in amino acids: CASSVASGGNTGELFF. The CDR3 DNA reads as TGTGCCAGCAGCGTAGCCTCGGGGGGGAACACCGGGGAGCTGTTTTTT.

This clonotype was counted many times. Written as DNA, the CDR3 is TGTGCCAGCTCTCATAGTGCTTCGGGCGAGCAGTACTTC. The encoded protein is CASSHSASGEQYF. The rearrangement uses TRBV6-5 and TRBJ2-7; no reliable D call. CDR1 and CDR2 (germline): MNHEY, SVGAGI. V was clipped by 8 bases and J by 6 bases, with 17 bases between them. The CDR3 covers 13 residues.

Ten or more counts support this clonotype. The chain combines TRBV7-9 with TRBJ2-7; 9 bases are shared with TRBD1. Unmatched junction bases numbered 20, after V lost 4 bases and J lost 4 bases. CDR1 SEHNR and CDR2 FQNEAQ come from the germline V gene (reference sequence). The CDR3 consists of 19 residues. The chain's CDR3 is CASSYSLLTGGTGLYEQYF. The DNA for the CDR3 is TGTGCCAGCAGCTACAGTCTTTTGACAGGGGGAACCGGGCTTTACGAGCAGTACTTC.

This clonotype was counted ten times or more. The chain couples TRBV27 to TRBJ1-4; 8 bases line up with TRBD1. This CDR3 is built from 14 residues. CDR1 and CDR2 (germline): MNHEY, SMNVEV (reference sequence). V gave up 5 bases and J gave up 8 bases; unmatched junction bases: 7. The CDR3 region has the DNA TGTGCCAGCAGTGGCGACAGGGGATGGGAAAAACTGTTTTTT. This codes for CASSGDRGWEKLFF.

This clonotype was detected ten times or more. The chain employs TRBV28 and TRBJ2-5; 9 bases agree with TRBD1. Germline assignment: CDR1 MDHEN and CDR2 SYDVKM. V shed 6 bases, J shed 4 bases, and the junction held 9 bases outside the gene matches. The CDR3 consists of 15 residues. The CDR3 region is CASSLPGQGIETQYF. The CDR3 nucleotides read TGTGCCAGCAGCCTTCCTGGACAGGGGATAGAGACCCAGTACTTC. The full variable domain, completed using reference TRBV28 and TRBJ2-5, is DVKVTQSSRYLVKRTGEKVFLECVQDMDHENMFWYRQDPGLGLRLIYFSYDVKMKEKGDIPEGYSVSREKKERFSLILESASTNQTSMYLCASSLPGQGIETQYFGPGTRLLVL.

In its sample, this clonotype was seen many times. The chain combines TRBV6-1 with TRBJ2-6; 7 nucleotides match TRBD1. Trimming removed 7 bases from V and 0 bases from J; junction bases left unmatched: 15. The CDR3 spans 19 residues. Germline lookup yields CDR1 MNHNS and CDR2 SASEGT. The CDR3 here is CASIVRFTGAPSGANVLTF. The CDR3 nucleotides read TGTGCCAGCATTGTTCGGTTTACAGGGGCGCCCTCTGGGGCCAACGTCCTGACTTTC.

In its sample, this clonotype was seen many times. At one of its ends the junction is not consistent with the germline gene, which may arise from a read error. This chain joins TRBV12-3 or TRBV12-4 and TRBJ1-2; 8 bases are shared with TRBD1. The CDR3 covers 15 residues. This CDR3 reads CASSIRQGTGHGHTF. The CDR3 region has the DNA TGTGCCAGCAGTATCAGACAGGGGACCGGGCATGGCCACACCTTC.

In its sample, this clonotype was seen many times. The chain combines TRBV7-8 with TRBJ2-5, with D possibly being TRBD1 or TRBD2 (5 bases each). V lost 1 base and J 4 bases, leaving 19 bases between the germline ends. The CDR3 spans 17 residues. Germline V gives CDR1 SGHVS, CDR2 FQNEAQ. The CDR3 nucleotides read TGTGCCAGCAGCTTAGTTGGGGGTAGTTTAGGCGGAGAGACCCAGTACTTC. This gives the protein CASSLVGGSLGGETQYF.

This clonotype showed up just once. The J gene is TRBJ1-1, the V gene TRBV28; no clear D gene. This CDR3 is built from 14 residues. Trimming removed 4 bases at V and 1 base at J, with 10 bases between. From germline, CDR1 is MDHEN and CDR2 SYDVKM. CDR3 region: CASSSIDWNTEAFF. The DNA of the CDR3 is TGTGCCAGCAGTTCTATCGACTGGAACACTGAAGCTTTCTTT. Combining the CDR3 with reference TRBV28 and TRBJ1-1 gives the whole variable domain DVKVTQSSRYLVKRTGEKVFLECVQDMDHENMFWYRQDPGLGLRLIYFSYDVKMKEKGDIPEGYSVSREKKERFSLILESASTNQTSMYLCASSSIDWNTEAFFGQGTRLTVV.

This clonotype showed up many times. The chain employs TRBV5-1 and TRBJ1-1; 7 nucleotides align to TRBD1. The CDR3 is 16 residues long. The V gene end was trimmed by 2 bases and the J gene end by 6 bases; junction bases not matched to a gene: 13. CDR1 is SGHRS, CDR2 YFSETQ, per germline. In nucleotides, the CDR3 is TGCGCCAGCAGCTTCATCCCCAGGGGGGGTCGGGCTGAAGCTTTCTTT. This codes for CASSFIPRGGRAEAFF.

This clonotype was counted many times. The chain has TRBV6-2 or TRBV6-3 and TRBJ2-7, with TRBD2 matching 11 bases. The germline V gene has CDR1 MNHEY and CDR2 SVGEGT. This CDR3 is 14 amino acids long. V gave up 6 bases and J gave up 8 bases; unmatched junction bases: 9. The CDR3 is CASRPTSGSVKQYF. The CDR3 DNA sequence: TGTGCCAGCAGACCTACTAGCGGGAGTGTGAAGCAGTACTTC.

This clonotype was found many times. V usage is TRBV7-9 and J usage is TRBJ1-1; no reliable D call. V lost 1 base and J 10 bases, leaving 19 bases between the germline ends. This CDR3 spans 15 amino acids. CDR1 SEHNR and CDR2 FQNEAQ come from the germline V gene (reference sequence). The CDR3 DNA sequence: TGTGCCAGCAGCTTAGGTCCTCTGAAGGACCTTGGAGCTTTCTTT. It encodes CASSLGPLKDLGAFF.

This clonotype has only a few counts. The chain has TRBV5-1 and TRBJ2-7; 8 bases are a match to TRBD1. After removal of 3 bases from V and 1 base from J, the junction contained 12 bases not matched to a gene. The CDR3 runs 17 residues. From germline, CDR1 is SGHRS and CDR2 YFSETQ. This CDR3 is CASSYSTGARVSYEQYF. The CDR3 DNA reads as TGCGCCAGCAGCTATTCGACAGGGGCTAGAGTTTCCTACGAGCAGTACTTC.

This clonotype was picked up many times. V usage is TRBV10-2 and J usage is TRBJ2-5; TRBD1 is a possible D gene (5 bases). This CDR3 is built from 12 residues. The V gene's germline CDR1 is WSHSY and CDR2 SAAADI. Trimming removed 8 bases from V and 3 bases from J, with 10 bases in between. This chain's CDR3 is CASGLGEETQYF. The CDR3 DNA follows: TGCGCCAGCGGGCTAGGGGAAGAGACCCAGTACTTC.

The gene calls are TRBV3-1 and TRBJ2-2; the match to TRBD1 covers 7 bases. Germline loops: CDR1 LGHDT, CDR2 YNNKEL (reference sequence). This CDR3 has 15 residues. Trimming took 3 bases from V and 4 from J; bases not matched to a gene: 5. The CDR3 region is CASSHRQGSTGELFF. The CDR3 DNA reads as TGTGCCAGCAGCCACCGACAGGGAAGCACCGGGGAGCTGTTTTTT.

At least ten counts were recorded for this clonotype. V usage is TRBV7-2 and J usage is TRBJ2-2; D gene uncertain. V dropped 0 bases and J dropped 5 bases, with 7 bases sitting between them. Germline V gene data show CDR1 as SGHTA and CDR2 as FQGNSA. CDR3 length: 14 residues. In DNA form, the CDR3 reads TGTGCCAGCAGCTTAGCGTCGGGTACCGGGGAGCTGTTTTTT. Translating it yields CASSLASGTGELFF.

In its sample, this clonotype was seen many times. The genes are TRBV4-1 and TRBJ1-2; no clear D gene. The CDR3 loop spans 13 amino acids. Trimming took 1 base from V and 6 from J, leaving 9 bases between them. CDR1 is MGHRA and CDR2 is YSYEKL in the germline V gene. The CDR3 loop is CASSQVSRDGYTF. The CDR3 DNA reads TGCGCCAGCAGCCAAGTTTCGAGGGATGGCTACACCTTC.

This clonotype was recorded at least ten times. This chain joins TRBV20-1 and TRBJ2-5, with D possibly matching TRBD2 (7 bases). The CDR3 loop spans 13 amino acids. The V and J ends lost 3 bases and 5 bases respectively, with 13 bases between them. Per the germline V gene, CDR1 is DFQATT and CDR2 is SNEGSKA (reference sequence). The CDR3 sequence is CSARSGGSETQYF. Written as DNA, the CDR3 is TGCAGTGCTAGGTCGGGGGGCAGTGAGACCCAGTACTTC.

DNA of the CDR3: TGTGCCAGCAGTTACTCCGGGGGGGGGAACACTGAAGCTTTCTTT. It translates to CASSYSGGGNTEAFF. The rearrangement uses TRBV6-5 and TRBJ1-1, with D maybe TRBD1 (5 bases). V shed 0 bases and J shed 1 base, with 9 bases lying between them. CDR1 MNHEY and CDR2 SVGAGI come from the germline V gene. The CDR3 sequence is 15 residues long.

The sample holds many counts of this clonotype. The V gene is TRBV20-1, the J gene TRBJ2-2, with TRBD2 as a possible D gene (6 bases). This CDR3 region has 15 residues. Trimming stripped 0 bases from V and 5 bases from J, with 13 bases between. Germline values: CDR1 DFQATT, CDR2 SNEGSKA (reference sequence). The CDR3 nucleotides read TGCAGTGCTAGAGATCGTCGACGGGAGACCGGGGAGCTGTTTTTT. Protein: CSARDRRRETGELFF.

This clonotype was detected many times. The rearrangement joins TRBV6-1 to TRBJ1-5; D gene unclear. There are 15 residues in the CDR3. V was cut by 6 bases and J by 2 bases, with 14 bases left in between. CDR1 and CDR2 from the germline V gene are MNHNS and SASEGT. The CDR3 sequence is CASSRLTGGNQPQHF. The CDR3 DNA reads TGTGCCAGCAGCAGACTTACCGGGGGCAATCAGCCCCAGCATTTT.

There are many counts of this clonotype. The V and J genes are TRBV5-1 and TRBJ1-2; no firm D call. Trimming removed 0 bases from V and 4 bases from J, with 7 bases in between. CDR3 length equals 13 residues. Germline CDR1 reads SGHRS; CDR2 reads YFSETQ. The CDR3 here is CASSLDRRYGYTF. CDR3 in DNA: TGCGCCAGCAGCTTGGATAGACGCTATGGCTACACCTTC.

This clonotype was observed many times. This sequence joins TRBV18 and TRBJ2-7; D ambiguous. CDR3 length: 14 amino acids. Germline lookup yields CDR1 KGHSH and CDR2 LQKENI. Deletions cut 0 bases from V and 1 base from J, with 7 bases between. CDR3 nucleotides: TGTGCCAGCTCACCACCCGCCCTGTCCTACGAGCAGTACTTC. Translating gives CASSPPALSYEQYF.

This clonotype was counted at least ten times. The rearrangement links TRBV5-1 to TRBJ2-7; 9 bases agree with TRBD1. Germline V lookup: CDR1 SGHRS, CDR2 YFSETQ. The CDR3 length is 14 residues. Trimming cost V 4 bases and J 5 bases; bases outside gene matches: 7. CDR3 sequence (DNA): TGCGCCAGCAGCCCCCAGGACAGGGGAGACGAGCAGTACTTC. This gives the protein CASSPQDRGDEQYF.

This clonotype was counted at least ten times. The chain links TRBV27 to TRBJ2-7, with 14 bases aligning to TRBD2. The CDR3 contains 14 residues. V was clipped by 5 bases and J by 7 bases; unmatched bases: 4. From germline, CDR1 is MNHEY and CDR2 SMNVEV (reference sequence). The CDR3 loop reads CASSRGTSGREQYF. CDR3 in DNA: TGTGCCAGCAGTCGCGGGACTAGCGGGAGAGAGCAGTACTTC.

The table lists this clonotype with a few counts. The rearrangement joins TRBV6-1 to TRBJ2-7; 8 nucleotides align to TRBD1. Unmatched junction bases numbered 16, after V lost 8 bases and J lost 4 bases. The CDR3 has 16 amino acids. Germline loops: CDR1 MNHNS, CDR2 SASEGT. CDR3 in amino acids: CASADRGHRSTYEQYF. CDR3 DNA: TGTGCCAGCGCAGACAGGGGACATCGATCCACGTACGAGCAGTACTTC.

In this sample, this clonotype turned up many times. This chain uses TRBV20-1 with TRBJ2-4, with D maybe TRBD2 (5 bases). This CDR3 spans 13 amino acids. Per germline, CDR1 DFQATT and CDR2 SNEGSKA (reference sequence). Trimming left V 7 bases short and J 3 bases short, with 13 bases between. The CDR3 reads CSVPGYDKNIQYF. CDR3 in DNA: TGCAGTGTGCCGGGGTACGACAAAAACATTCAGTACTTC.

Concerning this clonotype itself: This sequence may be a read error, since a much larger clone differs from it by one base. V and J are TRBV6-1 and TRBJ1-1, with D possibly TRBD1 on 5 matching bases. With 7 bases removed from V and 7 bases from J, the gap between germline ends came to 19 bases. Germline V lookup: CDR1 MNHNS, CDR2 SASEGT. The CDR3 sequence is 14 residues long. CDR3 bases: TGTGCCAGCACCCCTGGGCCAGAAAGGGGTGAAGCTTTCTTT. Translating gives CASTPGPERGEAFF.

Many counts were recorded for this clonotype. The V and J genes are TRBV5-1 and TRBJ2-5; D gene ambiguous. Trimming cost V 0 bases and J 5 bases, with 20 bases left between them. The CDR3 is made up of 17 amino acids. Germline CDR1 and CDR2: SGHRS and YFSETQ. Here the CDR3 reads CASSLGSHPALGETQYF. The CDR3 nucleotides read TGCGCCAGCAGCTTGGGGTCACACCCTGCTCTCGGGGAGACCCAGTACTTC.